This TCR beta chain was identified during a study of T-cell memory formation after mild COVID-19. Study findings and constraints: The appearance of some responding clones in pre-infection memory suggested that cross-reactive memory joined.

The CDR3 loop spans 12 amino acids. Germline values: CDR1 SQVTM, CDR2 ANQGSEA. Trimming stripped 3 bases from V and 4 bases from J, with 6 bases between. TCRdb passed the 5' RACE reads through MiXCR, listing each CDR3 protein once. The data hold around 35,000 distinct CDR3 sequences, with 7.5% to 8% observed a single time. This clonotype was detected many times. The antigen remains undetermined. The TCR comes from a man between 18 and 29 years old who had mild COVID-19 (a few samples of this study predate the infection). Cell type and time point are not known. This chain connects TRBV29-1 to TRBJ1-4; unclear D gene. Sequencing was performed on PBMCs or a T cell subset sorted from them (not recorded which). The CDR3 spells CSVEADNEKLFF. The CDR3 coding sequence is TGCAGCGTTGAGGCGGATAATGAAAAACTGTTTTTT.